This T cell receptor beta chain was identified during a study of blood T cell repertoires in COVID-19. Original methodology: Estimation of nucleated cell counts relied on the amplification of reference gene primers. Generated by immunoSEQ multiplex PCR, the TCRdb table keeps only in-frame clones and is missing some. The V and J calls and the clone size are those of that table, but D and trimming were determined from the DNA. In the table there are approximately 200,000 clones, about nine tenths of which are singletons. CDR1 and CDR2 (germline): SEHNR, FQNEAQ (reference sequence). This CDR3 comprises 17 residues. The junction had 13 bases not matched to a gene; V was cut back by 5 bases and J by 5 bases. Enrollees, roughly 18 to 89 years old, lived in fewer than 25 US areas. Cohort placement rested on clinical history that participants reported themselves.

V usage is TRBV7-9 and J usage is TRBJ2-5; 11 bases fit TRBD1. Input material: PBMCs or T cells enriched from blood (not recorded which). The sequence derives from a man between 18 and 35 years old with acute COVID-19. CDR3 region: CASSLFPGTGGLETQYF. The CDR3 DNA sequence: TGTGCCAGCAGCCTATTTCCCGGGACAGGGGGTCTTGAGACCCAGTACTTC.